This passage covers 25 T cell receptor beta chains from one sample sequenced in a study of tumor-infiltrating lymphocytes in localized non-small cell lung cancer. TCRdb's copy holds only in-frame clones and misses some; the assay was immunoSEQ multiplex PCR. The sample lists about 24,000 clones; roughly two thirds were seen once. The sample was lung tumor tissue. These receptors originate from a human donor with non-small cell lung cancer.

The chain is built from TRBV27 and TRBJ2-1, with 8 bases identical to TRBD1. Germline trimming cut 2 bases from V and 6 bases from J; bases unmatched to any gene: 6. Looked up from germline, CDR1 is MNHEY and CDR2 is SMNVEV (reference sequence). There are 15 residues in the CDR3. CDR3 nucleotide sequence: TGTGCCAGCAGTTTAGCAACAGGGGGGATCAATGAGCAGTTCTTC. It yields the protein CASSLATGGINEQFF.

The chain links TRBV9 to TRBJ1-3; tentative D call: TRBD1 (6 bases). The CDR3 is 16 amino acids. Per the germline V gene, CDR1 is SGDLS and CDR2 is YYNGEE. Trimming stripped 4 bases from V and 4 bases from J, with 18 bases between. CDR3 amino acids: CASSYQPTGIGNTIYF. In DNA, the CDR3 is TGTGCCAGCAGCTACCAGCCTACAGGGATCGGAAACACCATATATTTT.

The V gene is TRBV15, the J gene TRBJ2-7, with D possibly TRBD2 on 5 matching bases. Germline V CDR1 and CDR2: LNHNV, YYDKDF (reference sequence). The CDR3 has 14 amino acids. With 0 bases removed from V and 2 bases from J, the gap between germline ends came to 8 bases. The DNA for the CDR3 is TGTGCCACCAGCAGAGAGTACGGGGCCTACGAGCAGTACTTC. Amino acids: CATSREYGAYEQYF. The entire variable domain, with the rest obtained from reference TRBV15 and TRBJ2-7, is as follows: DAMVIQNPRYQVTQFGKPVTLSCSQTLNHNVMYWYQQKSSQAPKLLFHYYDKDFNNEADTPDNFQSRRPNTSFCFLDIRSPGLGDTAMYLCATSREYGAYEQYFGPGTRLTVT.

The chain uses TRBV19 and TRBJ1-5; D remains ambiguous. CDR1 is LNHDA, CDR2 SQIVND, per germline (reference sequence). Between the trimmed V and J ends, which lost 5 bases and 2 bases, there was a span of 13 bases. This CDR3 contains 15 residues. The CDR3 region is CASSVGRAGNQPQHF. For the CDR3, the DNA is TGTGCCAGTAGTGTAGGTAGGGCAGGCAATCAGCCCCAGCATTTT.

This clone was counted a few times. The J gene is TRBJ1-3, the V gene TRBV19; 9 bases are a match to TRBD1. With 4 bases clipped from V and 3 bases from J, the junction kept 7 bases outside the gene matches. CDR1 is LNHDA, CDR2 SQIVND, per germline (reference sequence). The CDR3 extends over 16 amino acids. CDR3 region: CASSNDMTGGGNTIYF. DNA of the CDR3: TGTGCCAGTAGTAACGATATGACAGGGGGTGGAAACACCATATATTTT.

The chain links TRBV5-1 to TRBJ2-3; unclear D gene. Germline V lookup: CDR1 SGHRS, CDR2 YFSETQ. The length of the CDR3 is 14 residues. Trimming left V 0 bases short and J 2 bases short, with 7 bases between. In DNA form, the CDR3 reads TGCGCCAGCAGCTTGGAGCAGATCACAGATACGCAGTATTTT. Translating gives CASSLEQITDTQYF.

V gene TRBV28 combines with J gene TRBJ1-5, with D perhaps matching TRBD1 (5 bases). V lost 7 bases and J lost 5, with 18 bases in between. CDR3 length equals 15 residues. The germline V gene has CDR1 MDHEN and CDR2 SYDVKM. The CDR3 DNA is TGTGCCAGCAACCCCGGGGGTACAGCCGATCAGCCCCAGCATTTT. It translates to CASNPGGTADQPQHF.

The CDR3 DNA follows: TGTGCCAGCAGCTTGAGGGGGGGCGCGGTTCGGGGCTACACCTTC. Translation gives CASSLRGGAVRGYTF. This chain joins TRBV5-6 and TRBJ1-2; D is possibly TRBD1 (6 bases). The ends were cut back, 1 base at V and 8 bases at J, with 18 bases in the middle. CDR1 and CDR2 from the germline V gene are SGHDT and YYEEEE. The CDR3 is 15 amino acids.

The rearrangement joins TRBV5-6 to TRBJ2-7; 11 bases match TRBD1. From germline, CDR1 is SGHDT and CDR2 YYEEEE. CDR3 size: 15 residues. Trimming removed 3 bases from V and 9 bases from J; junction bases left unmatched: 11. CDR3 amino acids: CASSSGQGAWRGQYF. DNA for the CDR3: TGTGCCAGCAGCTCAGGACAGGGGGCCTGGAGAGGGCAGTACTTC. The full variable domain, completed using reference TRBV5-6 and TRBJ2-7, is DAGVTQSPTHLIKTRGQQVTLRCSPKSGHDTVSWYQQALGQGPQFIFQYYEEEERQRGNFPDRFSGHQFPNYSSELNVNALLLGDSALYLCASSSGQGAWRGQYFGPGTRLTVT.

The chain links TRBV11-2 to TRBJ1-1; maybe TRBD1 (5 bases). V dropped 3 bases and J dropped 4 bases, with 12 bases sitting between them. Germline CDR1 and CDR2: SGHAT and FQNNGV. This CDR3 contains 14 residues. The CDR3 coding sequence is TGTGCCAGCAGCTTGGGGGTTAGTTTCACTGAAGCTTTCTTT. Its protein product is CASSLGVSFTEAFF.

This clone is termed medium-sized. In the same sample, other DNA sequences code for this CDR3. The chain recombines TRBV4-1 with TRBJ1-3; D gene uncertain. Trimming left V 0 bases short and J 0 bases short, with 9 bases between. Looked up from germline, CDR1 is MGHRA and CDR2 is YSYEKL. CDR3 length: 16 residues. The CDR3 reads CASSQDPGDSGNTIYF. The CDR3 DNA reads TGCGCCAGCAGCCAAGACCCAGGCGACTCTGGAAACACCATATATTTT.

The chain recombines TRBV7-2 with TRBJ2-7; 7 nucleotides match TRBD2. V lost 1 base to trimming and J lost 2 bases; unmatched junction nucleotides: 5. Germline V gene sequence: CDR1 SGHTA, CDR2 FQGNSA. This CDR3 comprises 15 residues. CDR3 DNA sequence: TGTGCCAGCAGCTTAGTCGGCCTAGCGGCCTACGAGCAGTACTTC. This encodes CASSLVGLAAYEQYF.

The rearrangement links TRBV2 to TRBJ2-5; tentative D call: TRBD2 (7 bases). Germline V gene data show CDR1 as SNHLY and CDR2 as FYNNEI. V lost 6 bases, J lost 4 bases, and 18 bases lay in between. This CDR3 comprises 15 residues. The CDR3 nucleotides are TGTGCCAGCAGGAGGGGGGGGTCTAGTGTAGAGACCCAGTACTTC. Translating gives CASRRGGSSVETQYF.

In its sample, this clone was seen a few times. V gene TRBV18 combines with J gene TRBJ2-2; D possibly corresponds to TRBD1 (5 bases). Germline assignment: CDR1 KGHSH and CDR2 LQKENI. Trimming cost V 3 bases and J 5 bases, with 10 bases left between them. The CDR3 spans 14 residues. CDR3 nucleotides: TGTGCCAGCTCACCCATGACAGTTACCGGGGAGCTGTTTTTT. It encodes CASSPMTVTGELFF.

CDR3: CASSLAGGNYGYTF. DNA for the CDR3: TGTGCCAGCAGTTTGGCGGGGGGAAACTATGGCTACACCTTC. This rearrangement joins TRBV28 to TRBJ1-2, with D perhaps TRBD1 (5 bases). The CDR3 is made up of 14 amino acids. The germline V and J ends were trimmed by 3 bases and 2 bases, with 10 bases remaining between them. The germline V gene has CDR1 MDHEN and CDR2 SYDVKM.

This clone was observed a few times. The rearrangement joins TRBV5-1 to TRBJ1-1; TRBD1 agrees at 8 bases. Germline V gene lookup returns CDR1 SGHRS and CDR2 YFSETQ. The V segment lost 4 bases and the J segment 5 bases; nucleotides outside the gene matches: 7. This CDR3 contains 14 residues. CDR3 sequence (DNA): TGCGCCAGCAGCGGGAACAGGGGGAGGACTGAAGCTTTCTTT. It codes for CASSGNRGRTEAFF.

This clone occurred a few times. V and J are TRBV5-4 and TRBJ1-1, with a tentative D call TRBD1 (6 bases). Germline CDR1 SGHNT, CDR2 YYREEE (reference sequence). V lost 4 bases and J lost 6, with 16 bases in between. The CDR3 has 14 amino acids. Here the CDR3 reads CASSPRQANPEAFF. The CDR3 coding sequence is TGTGCCAGCAGCCCTAGACAGGCAAACCCTGAAGCTTTCTTT.

The chain uses TRBV4-1 and TRBJ2-7; D unresolved. Germline values: CDR1 MGHRA, CDR2 YSYEKL. CDR3 length equals 15 residues. The germline V and J ends were trimmed by 4 bases and 6 bases, with 19 bases remaining between them. The CDR3 DNA reads as TGCGCCAGCAGCCCGACAATGACTGTCGGCGTCGAGCAGTACTTC. It encodes CASSPTMTVGVEQYF.

V and J are TRBV28 and TRBJ2-3; TRBD1 might be the D (6 bases). This CDR3 spans 16 amino acids. With 5 bases removed from V and 2 bases from J, the gap between germline ends came to 17 bases. CDR1 MDHEN and CDR2 SYDVKM come from the germline V gene. The CDR3 region has the DNA TGTGCCAGCAGTGCCCCAGTCAGGGGCGCCACAGATACGCAGTATTTT. It yields the protein CASSAPVRGATDTQYF.

V is TRBV4-2 and J is TRBJ2-1, with D possibly being TRBD2 (6 bases). Trimming removed 1 base at V and 2 bases at J, with 15 bases between. CDR3 length: 17 amino acids. The V gene's germline CDR1 is LGHNA and CDR2 YNFKEQ. For the CDR3, the DNA is TGTGCCAGCAGCCAAGTAGTTGCGGGGACCCCCTACAATGAGCAGTTCTTC. Protein: CASSQVVAGTPYNEQFF.

The table lists this clone with a few counts. The rearrangement links TRBV11-1 to TRBJ2-7; no reliable D call. V was pared by 3 bases and J by 0 bases, with 9 bases between. Germline V CDR1 and CDR2: SGHAT, FQDESV (reference sequence). This CDR3 region has 14 residues. In DNA form, the CDR3 reads TGTGCCAGCAGCTTGGATCCCGACTCCTACGAGCAGTACTTC. Residues: CASSLDPDSYEQYF.

The chain employs TRBV6-5 and TRBJ1-4; D unclear. The CDR3 spans 14 residues. V gave up 6 bases and J gave up 4 bases, with 12 bases separating them. In germline, CDR1 is MNHEY, CDR2 SVGAGI. For the CDR3, the DNA is TGTGCCAGCAGCCCCGGGAACTTTAATGAAAAACTGTTTTTT. It encodes CASSPGNFNEKLFF.

This clone has only a few counts. The chain carries TRBV5-1 and TRBJ2-1; no clear D. The CDR3 extends over 16 amino acids. Germline V gene data show CDR1 as SGHRS and CDR2 as YFSETQ. V lost 0 bases, J lost 5 bases, and 15 bases lay in between. The chain's CDR3 is CASSLGARQTNNEQFF. DNA for the CDR3: TGCGCCAGCAGCTTGGGGGCGCGGCAGACAAACAATGAGCAGTTCTTC.

This clone is labeled medium-sized. The chain couples TRBV5-4 to TRBJ2-5, with D perhaps TRBD2 (5 bases). CDR3 length: 14 amino acids. V dropped 6 bases and J dropped 2 bases, with 14 bases sitting between them. Germline V gene data show CDR1 as SGHNT and CDR2 as YYREEE (reference sequence). CDR3 amino acids: CASMGSGGQETQYF. CDR3 nucleotide sequence: TGTGCCAGCATGGGGAGTGGCGGACAAGAGACCCAGTACTTC.

This clone occurred a few times. The chain recombines TRBV5-8 with TRBJ2-1; TRBD2 agrees at 10 bases. Trimming cost V 5 bases and J 5 bases; bases outside gene matches: 4. CDR3 size: 14 residues. Germline lookup yields CDR1 SGHTS and CDR2 YDEGEE. The CDR3 DNA reads TGTGCCAGCAGTCGCGGACTAGCGGACAATGAGCAGTTCTTC. This codes for CASSRGLADNEQFF.